This T cell receptor (beta chain) was recovered during a study of blood T cell repertoires in COVID-19. Study information: From the United States, Italy and Spain came samples of acute and convalescent COVID-19. PBMCs, B-cell-depleted T cells, or T cells provided the cDNA or gDNA that made up the material.

Germline values: CDR1 SGHRS, CDR2 YFSETQ. The CDR3 has 14 amino acids. Unmatched junction bases numbered 5, after V lost 4 bases and J lost 3 bases. Authors' analysis steps: Estimates of nucleated cell counts were drawn from the amplification of reference gene primers. Assay used: immunoSEQ multiplex PCR; TCRdb lists only in-frame clones, some missing. The V and J calls and clone size come from that table; D and trimming were worked out from the DNA. In the table there are around 190,000 clones, approximately 80% of which are singletons. The rearrangement links TRBV5-1 to TRBJ1-1; 8 bases are shared with TRBD1. The sample taken for sequencing was peripheral blood. The source is a human donor in a cohort sampled during active COVID-19. CDR3 protein: CASSHDRGDTEAFF. The CDR3 DNA is TGCGCCAGCAGCCATGACAGGGGTGACACTGAAGCTTTCTTT.